This T cell receptor beta chain was identified during a study of a mutant IDH1 vaccine in newly diagnosed glioma (dated by TCRdb to about 2021). Describing the broader study: The roughly 32 treated patients were roughly 62% male and 37.5% female, with a mean age of around 40 years. Before enrollment, most patients had been given radiochemotherapy with temozolomide as standard therapy, while the rest had received either radiotherapy alone or temozolomide alone. Peripheral blood was drawn at six visits: V03 (baseline), V05, V07, V10, V12 and V13. Longitudinal TCRB deep sequencing was performed for approximately 24 treated patients wherever samples were available for exploratory analyses.

The sample's time point label is to be understood as: baseline, week 1 (first vaccination visit). What the treatment or condition label conveys for this sample: pre-vaccination baseline after standard-of-care therapy. Newly diagnosed WHO grade 3 or 4 IDH1-mutant astrocytomas showing loss of nuclear ATRX were present in the donors. The samples were drawn from NOA16, a multicentre, single-arm, open-label phase I trial in Germany that tested a mutant IDH1 peptide vaccine in humans for the first time. Blood drawn at visit V03 was used as the baseline sample for immunogenicity testing. The DNeasy Blood and Tissue Kit was used to extract genomic DNA from EDTA blood for TCRB sequencing. For CDR1 and CDR2, the germline V gene lists SNHLY and FYNNEI. The CDR3, from cysteine to phenylalanine, totals 15 residues. Of all the DNA, just the CDR3 is kept, 45 bases in frame from base 1. At the junction V is shortened by 5 bases and J by 6 bases, with 16 bases in between.

The library was made by the immunoSEQ multiplex PCR assay. Rearranged TCR beta chain sequences were amplified using the hsTCRB Kit according to the manufacturer's protocol. An Illumina MiSeq was used to sequence the TCRB libraries. On the study's bioinformatics: Demultiplexing, trimming and gene mapping were performed with the kit vendor's proprietary platform. Imported from immuneACCESS, the table was reduced by TCRdb to in-frame sequences with V and J called. These copies leave out some clones; in studies compared against another copy, an unresolved V gene accounts for under half, and the cause of the remainder is not known. V and J calls and clone size come straight from that table; D and trimming were deduced from the DNA. Across this sample there are approximately 54,000 clones, with 70% to 90% seen only once. Nearly 20% of the sample comes from the top ten. The research as a whole found: Availability determined which PBMC samples were chosen for TCRB deep sequencing. The authors noted that analyses of patient blood samples could not be reproduced because of sample limitations. Pseudoprogression seemed to be unrelated to changes in the top peripheral T cell clonotypes found by TCRB sequencing. Vaccine-induced immune responses across multiple MHC alleles were detected in 93.3% of patients.

Worth noting for this clone: The specificity of this receptor is unknown. No base qualities exist here, and no much larger clone lies one base off it.

Sequences were derived from PBMCs, sampled from a glioma patient treated with radiotherapy, temozolomide or both. This TCR derives from a man between 18 and 35 years old with glioma. This sequence uses TRBV2 and TRBJ1-4; the D gene is possibly TRBD1, with 6 bases matching. The DNA sequence is given as TGTGCCAGCAGTCCATTACAGGGAGAGGATGAAAAACTGTTTTTT. Its amino acids are CASSPLQGEDEKLFF.